This note documents a single T cell receptor beta chain sequence. This record belongs to a study of blood T cell repertoires in COVID-19. On the study more broadly: Acute and convalescent COVID-19 samples came from the United States, Italy and Spain. The analysed material was cDNA or gDNA that came from T cells, B-cell-depleted T cells, or PBMCs.

Original data processing: Amplification of reference gene primers was used by the study to estimate nucleated cell counts. Libraries were prepared by immunoSEQ multiplex PCR; TCRdb keeps only in-frame clonotypes and omits some of them. V and J calls and clone size come straight from that table; D and trimming were deduced from the DNA. Here the sample spans approximately 150,000 clones, about 79% being singletons. Trimming took 7 bases from V and 1 from J, leaving 16 bases between them. The germline CDR1 and CDR2 sequences are MDHEN and SYDVKM. The length of the CDR3 is 15 residues. The chain joins TRBV28 to TRBJ1-1, with TRBD1 as a possible D gene (6 bases). Sample: peripheral blood. The TCR sequence derives from a woman aged 45-59 years in a cohort sampled during active or convalescent COVID-19. Here the CDR3 DNA reads TGTGCCAGCAACCTAGGGGGGGACACGAACACTGAAGCTTTCTTT. Residues: CASNLGGDTNTEAFF.